This T cell receptor beta chain was identified in a study of cytomegalovirus exposure and HLA in healthy donors. Study-wide results and limits: Researchers reported in a later analysis that a missense DCLRE1C variant was tied to TCR beta V- and J-gene trimming.

About this clone itself: Its specificity is not known.

Primers included in the PCR were 60 Vbeta and 13 Jbeta primers. The data were produced by immunoSEQ multiplex PCR, yet TCRdb's version contains in-frame clones alone and is incomplete. The sample carries over 120,000 clones, under 90% recorded once. This sequence was found in a man in his forties or fifties in good health and CMV-seronegative. Sequencing was done on a sample of PBMCs.

DNA for the CDR3: TGTGCCAGCAGCTATGTATACCAAGAGACCCAGTACTTC. This gives the protein CASSYVYQETQYF. The V and J genes are TRBV28 and TRBJ2-5; D is uncertain. The V end was cut by 6 bases, the J end by 0 bases, with 8 bases between. Germline V gives CDR1 MDHEN, CDR2 SYDVKM. The CDR3 loop spans 13 amino acids.